This is a list of T cell receptor beta chains from one sample in a study of blood T cell repertoires in COVID-19. This table comes from immunoSEQ multiplex PCR, and its TCRdb copy is limited to in-frame clones, with some not included. The sample has about 46,000 clones, 87% seen once. Sequences were obtained from peripheral blood. Receptors originate from a human donor in a cohort sampled during active COVID-19. Both conserved end residues are part of each CDR3. Fields, in order: J gene, V gene, D gene, CDR3 length, clone size, CDR3 DNA, CDR3 protein. D genes are given only for firm matches. Clone size is shown for a subset of rows, as once, few, many or a class of expanded clone.

>TRBJ1-6|TRBV7-6|.|14|.
TGTGCCAGCAGCTCGACAGCGCCAAATTCACCCCTCCACTTT
CASSSTAPNSPLHF
>TRBJ2-5|TRBV18|.|14|.
TGTGCCAGCTCACCACTCAGCGACCAAGAGACCCAGTACTTC
CASSPLSDQETQYF
>TRBJ1-6|TRBV6-1|.|13|.
TGTGCCAGCAGTGAAGGACAGGCGGTTCACCTCCACTTT
CASSEGQAVHLHF
>TRBJ1-1|TRBV18|.|14|.
TGTGCCAGCTCACCACCGATCGGGGTCACTGAAGCTTTCTTT
CASSPPIGVTEAFF
>TRBJ2-2|TRBV10-3|.|15|.
TGTGCCATCAGGCCGGGACTCCTGAACACCGGGGAGCTGTTTTTT
CAIRPGLLNTGELFF
>TRBJ1-1|TRBV4-2|TRBD1|16|.
TGTGCCAGCAGCCAAGAAGCAGGGGGTCTTGCGCCTGAAGCTTTCTTT
CASSQEAGGLAPEAFF
>TRBJ1-6|TRBV2|.|15|.
TGTGCCAGCAGTGAAGGAGGCTTCTATAATTCACCCCTCCACTTT
CASSEGGFYNSPLHF
>TRBJ2-7|TRBV29-1|.|12|.
TGCAGCGTTGTTAGCGGTTCCTACGAGCAGTACTTC
CSVVSGSYEQYF
>TRBJ1-5|TRBV12-5|.|13|.
TGTGCTAGTGGTCGGACAACCAATCAGCCCCAGCATTTT
CASGRTTNQPQHF
>TRBJ1-3|TRBV24-1|.|16|.
TGTGCCACCAGTGATTTGCACGGGGACTCTGGAAACACCATATATTTT
CATSDLHGDSGNTIYF
>TRBJ1-6|TRBV10-3|.|13|once
TGTGCCATCAGTGAGTCGCAGGGTTTACCCCTCCACTTT
CAISESQGLPLHF
>TRBJ2-3|TRBV5-4|TRBD2|16|.
TGTGCCAGCAGTGTCCCTAGCGGGAGGGGGACAGATACGCAGTATTTT
CASSVPSGRGTDTQYF
>TRBJ2-7|TRBV1|.|18|.
TGCACCAGCAGCCAAGAGGTAGTCTTCGGACTAGCGGGCCACGAGCAGTACTTC
CTSSQEVVFGLAGHEQYF
>TRBJ2-3|TRBV3-1/TRBV3-2|TRBD2|19|.
TGTGCCAGCAGCCATCACCATCCCTGGACTAGCGGCCGCACTGATACGCAGTATTTT
CASSHHHPWTSGRTDTQYF
>TRBJ2-3|TRBV19|TRBD2|17|.
TGTGCCAGTAGTCCCCGCGGACTAGCGGGGATCACAGATACGCAGTATTTT
CASSPRGLAGITDTQYF
>TRBJ2-3|TRBV10-3|TRBD2|15|.
TGTGCCATCAGCCCGGTAGCGGGGTCCACAGATACGCAGTATTTT
CAISPVAGSTDTQYF
>TRBJ2-7|TRBV4-2|.|15|.
TGTGCCAGCAGCCAAGAAGAGAGCGGAGCCTACAAGCAGTACTTC
CASSQEESGAYKQYF
>TRBJ1-2|TRBV7-9|.|13|.
TGTGCCAGCAGGGAGCGGGGGGACTGGGGCTACACCTTC
CASRERGDWGYTF
>TRBJ2-7|TRBV6-2/TRBV6-3|TRBD1|15|.
TGTGCCAGCAGTGCCCGGGGACAGGGGCGCTACGAGCAGTACTTC
CASSARGQGRYEQYF
>TRBJ2-7|TRBV15|.|13|.
TGTGCCACCAGCAGAGTTCCGAGCGGCGAGCAGTACTTC
CATSRVPSGEQYF
>TRBJ2-2|TRBV15|TRBD2|18|.
TGTGCCACCAGCACGGGACTAGCGGGAGGGTCTAACACCGGGGAGCTGTTTTTT
CATSTGLAGGSNTGELFF
>TRBJ1-1|TRBV7-9|.|14|.
TGTGCCAGCAGCTTAGCCAGGCCGAACACTGAAGCTTTCTTT
CASSLARPNTEAFF
>TRBJ2-7|TRBV27|.|10|.
TGTGCCAGCGGACACCCCGAGCAGTACTTC
CASGHPEQYF
>TRBJ2-7|TRBV13|.|14|.
TGTGCCAGCAGCCCGCGGGATTCCTCCTACGAGCAGTACTTC
CASSPRDSSYEQYF
>TRBJ1-3|TRBV3-1/TRBV3-2|.|14|.
TGTGCCAGCAGCCAAGGGGGCAGTGGAAACACCATATATTTT
CASSQGGSGNTIYF
>TRBJ1-2|TRBV5-1|.|14|.
TGCGCCAGCAGCTTGGGGGGACTTTCAGGTGGCTACACCTTC
CASSLGGLSGGYTF
>TRBJ2-5|TRBV2|.|15|.
TGTGCCAGCAGTGGAGACAGGTCGGTTGAGGAGACCCAGTACTTC
CASSGDRSVEETQYF
>TRBJ1-5|TRBV5-5|.|15|.
TGTGCCAGCAGCCCCGAGACATCATGGCCTCAGCCCCAGCATTTT
CASSPETSWPQPQHF
>TRBJ2-3|TRBV4-2|.|14|.
TGTGCCAGCAGCCAAGGAGATCAAGCAGATACGCAGTATTTT
CASSQGDQADTQYF
>TRBJ2-2|TRBV5-1|.|15|.
TGCGCCAGCAGCTTGGTTCAGGGGAACACCGGGGAGCTGTTTTTT
CASSLVQGNTGELFF
>TRBJ2-5|TRBV9|TRBD2|16|.
TGTGCCAGCAGCGCTCCGGAGCGGGGCCTCCAAGAGACCCAGTACTTC
CASSAPERGLQETQYF
>TRBJ2-3|TRBV30|TRBD2|15|.
TGTGCCTGGAGTGTAGGAGCGGGAGACGCAGATACGCAGTATTTT
CAWSVGAGDADTQYF
>TRBJ1-2|TRBV5-5|.|13|.
TGTGCCAGCAGCTACGGGTCTAACTATGGCTACACCTTC
CASSYGSNYGYTF
>TRBJ1-2|TRBV5-1|TRBD1|14|.
TGCGCCAGCAGCTCGACAGGGGAGAGCTATGGCTACACCTTC
CASSSTGESYGYTF
>TRBJ1-1|TRBV29-1|TRBD1|14|.
TGCAGCGGAGGGCATGCAGGGGGATTACATGAAGCTTTCTTT
CSGGHAGGLHEAFF
>TRBJ2-6|TRBV5-5|.|20|once
TGTGCCAGCAGCGCAAACAAGGGGCAGGAGGGGATGTTTGGGGCCAACGTCCTGACTTTC
CASSANKGQEGMFGANVLTF
>TRBJ1-4|TRBV15|.|16|.
TGTGCCACCAGCAGATCCTTCGGGGCAACTAATGAAAAACTGTTTTTT
CATSRSFGATNEKLFF
>TRBJ2-7|TRBV19|.|13|.
TGTGCCAGTAGTATAGACGGAGAGTACGAGCAGTACTTC
CASSIDGEYEQYF
>TRBJ2-7|TRBV3-1/TRBV3-2|TRBD2|12|.
TGTGCCGGGCGGCGGGGGGGATTAGAGCAGTACTTC
CAGRRGGLEQYF
>TRBJ1-1|TRBV27|.|14|.
TGTGCCAGCAGTTTACGGGGGATGAACACTGAAGCTTTCTTT
CASSLRGMNTEAFF
>TRBJ1-2|TRBV5-1|TRBD1|16|.
TGCGCCAGCAGCTTGAATAGGGACAGGGTTGGCTATGGCTACACCTTC
CASSLNRDRVGYGYTF
>TRBJ2-7|TRBV19|TRBD2|14|.
TGTGCCAGTAGCATAGCGGGAGCTCTGTACGAGCAGTACTTC
CASSIAGALYEQYF